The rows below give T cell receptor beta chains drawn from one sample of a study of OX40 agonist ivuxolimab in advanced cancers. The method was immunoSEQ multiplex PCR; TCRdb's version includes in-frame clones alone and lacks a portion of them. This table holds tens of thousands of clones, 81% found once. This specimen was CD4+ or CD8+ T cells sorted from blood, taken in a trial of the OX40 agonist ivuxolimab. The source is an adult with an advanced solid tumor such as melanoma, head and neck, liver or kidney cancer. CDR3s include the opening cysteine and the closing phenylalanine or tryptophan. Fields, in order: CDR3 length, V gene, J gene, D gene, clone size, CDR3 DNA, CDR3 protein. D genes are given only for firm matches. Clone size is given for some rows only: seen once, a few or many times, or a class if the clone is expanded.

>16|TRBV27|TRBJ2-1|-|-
TGTGCCAGCAGTTTATTCGGGGGCGATCGCTACAATGAGCAGTTCTTC
CASSLFGGDRYNEQFF
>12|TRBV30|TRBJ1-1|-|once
TGTGCCTGGACCCTCAGGGGCGGAGAAGCTTTCTTT
CAWTLRGGEAFF
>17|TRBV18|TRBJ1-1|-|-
TGTGCCAGCTCGGCCCTACAGGGTTGGGGCATGAACACTGAAGCTTTCTTT
CASSALQGWGMNTEAFF
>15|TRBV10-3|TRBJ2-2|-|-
TGTGCCATCAGATTCCGGGACACAAGCGCCGGGGAGCTGTTTTTT
CAIRFRDTSAGELFF
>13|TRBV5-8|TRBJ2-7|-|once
TGTGCCAGCAGCTTGGCCTTGGGCTACGAGCAGTACTTC
CASSLALGYEQYF
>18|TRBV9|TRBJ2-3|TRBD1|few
TGTGCCAGCAGCGAGACAGGGGGCGCGATCGTCGGCACAGATACGCAGTATTTT
CASSETGGAIVGTDTQYF
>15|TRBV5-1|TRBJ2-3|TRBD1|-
TGCGCCAGCAGCCAACGGACAGGGCGCACAGATACGCAGTATTTT
CASSQRTGRTDTQYF
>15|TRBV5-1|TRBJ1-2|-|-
TGCGCCAGCAGCTTAGATGGCAATTCTAACTATGGCTACACCTTC
CASSLDGNSNYGYTF
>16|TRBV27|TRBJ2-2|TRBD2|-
TGTGCCAGCAGTCCTCTAGCGGGAGCGAACACCGGGGAGCTGTTTTTT
CASSPLAGANTGELFF
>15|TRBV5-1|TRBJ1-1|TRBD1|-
TGCGCCAGCAGCGTAGGGGACAACAGGGGCACTGAAGCTTTCTTT
CASSVGDNRGTEAFF
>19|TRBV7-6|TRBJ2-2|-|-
TGTGCCAGCAGCTTAGGCCCCTTGCGAGCCCGTCGAGGGGCCGGGGAGCTGTTTTTT
CASSLGPLRARRGAGELFF